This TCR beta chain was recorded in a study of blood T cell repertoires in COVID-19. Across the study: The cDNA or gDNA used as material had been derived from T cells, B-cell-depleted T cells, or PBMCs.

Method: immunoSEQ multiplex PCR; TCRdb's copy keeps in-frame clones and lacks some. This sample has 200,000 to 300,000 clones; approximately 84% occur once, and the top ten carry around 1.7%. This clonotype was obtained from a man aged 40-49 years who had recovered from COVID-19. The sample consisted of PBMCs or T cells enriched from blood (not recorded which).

Written as DNA, the CDR3 is TGTGCCAGCAAGAAGGACAGGGAGTACTTCTACGAGCAGTACTTC. This sequence encodes CASKKDREYFYEQYF. V gene TRBV2 combines with J gene TRBJ2-7; 8 nucleotides match TRBD1. CDR1 is SNHLY, CDR2 FYNNEI, per germline. Losses at the gene ends were 7 bases for V and 3 bases for J; bases not matched to a gene: 11. The CDR3 has 15 residues.